The 7 T cell receptor beta chains listed next were all sequenced from one sample in a study of identical twins listed by TCRdb under 2016. The library was made by 5' RACE. This sample was sequenced with an Illumina HiSeq 2000. TCRdb itself trimmed the public reads at Q25 with fastp, ran MiXCR and retained productive beta chains. CDR3 protein duplicates are merged, each entry listing the most common genes and DNA. Recorded for this sample are 310,000 or so distinct CDR3 sequences; 7.5% to 9.5% of them occurred a single time. The biggest ten clones account for under 7.5% of the sample. This sample was shared with a second study, whose subject was yellow fever vaccine responses in identical twins.

The sample comprised CD8+ T cells sorted from blood. The receptors shown here come from a woman aged 18-29 years in good health.

The chain is built from TRBV12-3 or TRBV12-4 and TRBJ2-3; 15 bases map to TRBD2. The CDR3 consists of 16 residues. Unmatched junction bases numbered 5, after V lost 5 bases and J lost 5 bases. The CDR3 sequence: CASSRTSGGALDTQYF. CDR3 bases: TGTGCCAGCAGTCGGACTAGCGGGGGGGCATTAGATACGCAGTATTTT.

This chain connects TRBV20-1 to TRBJ2-5; D may be TRBD2 (6 bases). Germline CDR1 reads DFQATT; CDR2 reads SNEGSKA (reference sequence). The CDR3 totals 12 residues. The CDR3 sequence: CGLGPAGETQYF. In DNA form, the CDR3 reads TGCGGACTCGGCCCCGCGGGGGAGACCCAGTACTTC.

This clonotype was observed many times. The chain uses TRBV12-3 or TRBV12-4 and TRBJ1-1; no reliable D call. The germline V and J ends were trimmed by 7 bases and 1 base, with 13 bases remaining between them. The CDR3 length is 14 residues. In nucleotides, the CDR3 is TGTGCCAGCACCGGAGTCCTCGCGAACACTGAAGCTTTCTTT. This translates into CASTGVLANTEAFF.

This chain uses TRBV6-1 with TRBJ2-5; a weak D match, TRBD2 (6 bases). Between the trimmed V and J ends, which lost 4 bases and 4 bases, there was a span of 22 bases. The CDR3 runs 17 residues. Germline CDR1 reads MNHNS; CDR2 reads SASEGT. The CDR3 reads CASSVGGFELLTETQYF. DNA for the CDR3: TGTGCCAGCAGTGTGGGGGGTTTTGAGCTGTTAACAGAGACCCAGTACTTC.

The CDR3 DNA is TGCAGCGTTGAAGCGGAGGACAGGACTGAAGCTTTCTTT. It yields the protein CSVEAEDRTEAFF. This chain uses TRBV29-1 with TRBJ1-1; TRBD1 matches 7 bases. The CDR3 runs to 13 residues. Trimming took 1 base from V and 5 from J; bases not matched to a gene: 4. Germline CDR1 SQVTM, CDR2 ANQGSEA.

The chain couples TRBV7-9 to TRBJ1-4; 10 bases fit TRBD1. The CDR3 consists of 16 residues. V shed 5 bases, J shed 8 bases, and the junction held 11 bases outside the gene matches. Germline V gene data show CDR1 as SEHNR and CDR2 as FQNEAQ (reference sequence). CDR3 coding DNA: TGTGCCAGCAGCGCCACGCGACAGGGGGCAGGGGAAAAACTGTTTTTT. Protein sequence: CASSATRQGAGEKLFF.

This clonotype was counted ten times or more. This chain uses TRBV29-1 with TRBJ2-1; 9 bases align to TRBD1. CDR3 length: 12 amino acids. Germline V CDR1 and CDR2: SQVTM, ANQGSEA. The ends lost 4 bases at V and 9 bases at J; junction bases unmatched: 4. Written as DNA, the CDR3 is TGCAGCGTTGTACAGGGGGCAGGTGAGCAGTTCTTC. Its translation is CSVVQGAGEQFF.